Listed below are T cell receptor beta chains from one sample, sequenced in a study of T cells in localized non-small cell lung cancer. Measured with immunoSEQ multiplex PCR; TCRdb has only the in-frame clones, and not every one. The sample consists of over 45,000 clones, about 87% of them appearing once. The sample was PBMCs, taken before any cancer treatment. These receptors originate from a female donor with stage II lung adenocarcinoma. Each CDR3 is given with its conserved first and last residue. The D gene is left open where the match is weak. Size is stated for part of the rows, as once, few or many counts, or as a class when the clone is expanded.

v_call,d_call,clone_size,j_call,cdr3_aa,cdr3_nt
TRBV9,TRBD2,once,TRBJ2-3,CASSVAPGLAGDSTDTQYF,TGTGCCAGCAGCGTAGCTCCGGGACTAGCGGGGGACAGCACAGATACGCAGTATTTT
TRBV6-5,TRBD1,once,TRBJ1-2,CASSYTDTRGHGYTF,TGTGCCAGCAGTTACACAGATACTAGGGGGCATGGCTACACCTTC
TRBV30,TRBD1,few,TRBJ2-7,CAWSVRIRGSYEQYF,TGTGCCTGGAGTGTACGGATCAGGGGGAGCTACGAGCAGTACTTC
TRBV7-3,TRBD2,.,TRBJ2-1,CASSLTGTSGAYNEQFF,TGTGCCAGCAGCTTAACGGGGACTAGCGGGGCCTACAATGAGCAGTTCTTC
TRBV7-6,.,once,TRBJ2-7,CASSLGPGLSYEQYF,TGTGCCAGCAGCTTAGGGCCGGGGTTATCCTACGAGCAGTACTTC
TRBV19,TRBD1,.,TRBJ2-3,CASSRPRQGVDTQYF,TGTGCCAGTAGTCGACCTCGACAGGGGGTAGATACGCAGTATTTT
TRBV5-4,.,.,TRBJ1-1,CASSYDMNTEAFF,TGTGCCAGCAGCTATGACATGAACACTGAAGCTTTCTTT
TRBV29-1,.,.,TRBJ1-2,CSLGPPVYTF,TGCAGCTTGGGACCTCCCGTCTACACCTTC
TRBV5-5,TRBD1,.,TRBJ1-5,CASSVDRGGQPQHF,TGTGCCAGCAGCGTCGACAGGGGAGGTCAGCCCCAGCATTTT
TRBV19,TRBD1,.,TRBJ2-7,CATSTVRDRLFEQYF,TGTGCCACCTCCACCGTCCGGGACAGGCTTTTCGAGCAGTACTTC
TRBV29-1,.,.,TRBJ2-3,CSVDLQVDTQYF,TGCAGCGTTGACCTACAGGTGGATACGCAGTATTTT
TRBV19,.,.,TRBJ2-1,CASSIDRNEQFF,TGTGCCAGTAGTATCGACCGGAATGAGCAGTTCTTC
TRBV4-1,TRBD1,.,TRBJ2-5,CASSQRQGQQETQYF,TGCGCCAGCAGCCAAAGACAGGGGCAACAAGAGACCCAGTACTTC
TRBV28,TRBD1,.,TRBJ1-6,CASSSGQGDYSPLHF,TGTGCCAGCAGTTCGGGACAGGGGGACTATTCACCCCTCCACTTT
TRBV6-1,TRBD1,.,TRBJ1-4,CASSLTGGLNEKLFF,TGTGCCAGCAGTCTGACAGGGGGACTAAATGAAAAACTGTTTTTT
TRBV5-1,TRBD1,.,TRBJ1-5,CASSFSTGGNQPQHF,TGCGCCAGCAGCTTCTCCACAGGGGGCAATCAGCCCCAGCATTTT
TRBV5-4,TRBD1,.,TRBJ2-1,CASSRGGQPGQGYNEQFF,TGTGCCAGCAGCCGAGGGGGCCAGCCGGGACAGGGGTACAATGAGCAGTTCTTC
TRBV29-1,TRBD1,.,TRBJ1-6,CSVGDRGNSPLHF,TGCAGCGTGGGCGACAGGGGGAATTCACCCCTCCACTTT